The source of this T cell receptor beta chain is a study of blood T cell repertoires in COVID-19. The wider study: T cells, B-cell-depleted T cells, or PBMCs provided the cDNA or gDNA that served as material.

The CDR3 sequence is 16 residues long. Trimming removed 5 bases from V and 4 bases from J; junction bases left unmatched: 6. Germline CDR1 SGHVS, CDR2 FQNEAQ. As originally analysed: The authors estimated nucleated cell counts from reference gene primer amplification. Assay: immunoSEQ multiplex PCR; the TCRdb copy retains only in-frame clones and omits some. That table is the source of V, J and clone size, and D and trimming were worked out from the DNA. The sample has about 130,000 clones, about 80% seen once. Material for sequencing was peripheral blood. The V call is TRBV7-8, the J call TRBJ2-3; 13 nucleotides agree with TRBD2. This receptor was taken from a woman at least 80 years old with acute or convalescent COVID-19. CDR3 DNA: TGTGCCAGCAGCGCAACTAGCGGGGGGGCCCCAGATACGCAGTATTTT. This encodes CASSATSGGAPDTQYF.